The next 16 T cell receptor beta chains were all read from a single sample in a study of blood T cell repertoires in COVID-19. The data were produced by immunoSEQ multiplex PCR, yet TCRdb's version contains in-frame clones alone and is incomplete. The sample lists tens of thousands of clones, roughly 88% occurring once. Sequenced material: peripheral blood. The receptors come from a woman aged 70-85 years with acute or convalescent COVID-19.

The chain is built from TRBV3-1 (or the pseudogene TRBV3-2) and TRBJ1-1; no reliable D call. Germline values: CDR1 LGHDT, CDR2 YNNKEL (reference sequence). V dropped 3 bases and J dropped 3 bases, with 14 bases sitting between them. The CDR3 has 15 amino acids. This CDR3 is CASSQYKTGDTEAFF. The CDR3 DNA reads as TGTGCCAGCAGCCAGTATAAGACCGGGGACACTGAAGCTTTCTTT.

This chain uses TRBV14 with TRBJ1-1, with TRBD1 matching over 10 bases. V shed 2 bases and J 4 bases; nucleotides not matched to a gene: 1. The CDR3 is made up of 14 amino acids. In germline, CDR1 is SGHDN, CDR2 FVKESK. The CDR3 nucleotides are TGTGCCAGCAGCCAACGGACAGGGGGCACTGAAGCTTTCTTT. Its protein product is CASSQRTGGTEAFF. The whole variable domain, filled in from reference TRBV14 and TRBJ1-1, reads EAGVTQFPSHSVIEKGQTVTLRCDPISGHDNLYWYRRVMGKEIKFLLHFVKESKQDESGMPNNRFLAERTGGTYSTLKVQPAELEDSGVYFCASSQRTGGTEAFFGQGTRLTVV.

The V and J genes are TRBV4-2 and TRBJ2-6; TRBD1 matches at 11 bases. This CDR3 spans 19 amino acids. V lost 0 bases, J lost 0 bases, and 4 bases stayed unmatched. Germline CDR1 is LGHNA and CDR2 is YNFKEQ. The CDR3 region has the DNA TGTGCCAGCAGCCAAGACACCGGGACAGGGGGCTCTGGGGCCAACGTCCTGACTTTC. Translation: CASSQDTGTGGSGANVLTF.

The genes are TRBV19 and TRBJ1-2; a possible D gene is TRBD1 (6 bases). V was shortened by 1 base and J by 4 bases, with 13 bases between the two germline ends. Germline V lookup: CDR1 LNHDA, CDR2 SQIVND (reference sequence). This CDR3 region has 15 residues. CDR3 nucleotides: TGTGCCAGTAGTATAGTTATGGACAGATCCTATGGCTACACCTTC. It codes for CASSIVMDRSYGYTF.

CDR3 protein: CASSSRDREADTQYF. Here the CDR3 DNA reads TGTGCCAGCAGCTCCCGGGACAGGGAAGCAGATACGCAGTATTTT. The rearrangement uses TRBV7-3 and TRBJ2-3, with 9 bases identical to TRBD1. Per germline, CDR1 SGHTA and CDR2 FQGTGA. CDR3 length equals 15 residues. Losses at the gene ends were 4 bases for V and 4 bases for J; bases not matched to a gene: 6.

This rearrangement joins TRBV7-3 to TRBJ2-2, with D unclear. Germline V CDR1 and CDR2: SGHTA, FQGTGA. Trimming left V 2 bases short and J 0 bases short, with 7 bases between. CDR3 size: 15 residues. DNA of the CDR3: TGTGCCAGCAGCTTACACGGTCCGAACACCGGGGAGCTGTTTTTT. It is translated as CASSLHGPNTGELFF.

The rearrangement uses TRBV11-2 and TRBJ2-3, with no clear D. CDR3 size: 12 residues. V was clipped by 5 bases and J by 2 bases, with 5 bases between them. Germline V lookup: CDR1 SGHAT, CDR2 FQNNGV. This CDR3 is CASSLFTDTQYF. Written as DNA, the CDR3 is TGTGCCAGCAGCCTCTTCACAGATACGCAGTATTTT.

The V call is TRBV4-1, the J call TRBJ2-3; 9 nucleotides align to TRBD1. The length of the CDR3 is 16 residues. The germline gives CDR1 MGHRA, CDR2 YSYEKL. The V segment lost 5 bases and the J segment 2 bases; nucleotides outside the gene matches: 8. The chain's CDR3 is CASSSGQGWFTDTQYF. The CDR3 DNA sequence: TGCGCCAGCAGCTCGGGACAGGGCTGGTTCACAGATACGCAGTATTTT.

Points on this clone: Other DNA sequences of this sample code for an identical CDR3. CDR3 DNA: TGTGCCAGCTCACCTGGGACTCTGAGCTCCTACGAGCAGTACTTC. Translated, it gives CASSPGTLSSYEQYF. The chain uses TRBV18 and TRBJ2-7; D is possibly TRBD2 (6 bases). The germline gives CDR1 KGHSH, CDR2 LQKENI. Trimming stripped 3 bases from V and 0 bases from J, with 12 bases between. This CDR3 comprises 15 residues.

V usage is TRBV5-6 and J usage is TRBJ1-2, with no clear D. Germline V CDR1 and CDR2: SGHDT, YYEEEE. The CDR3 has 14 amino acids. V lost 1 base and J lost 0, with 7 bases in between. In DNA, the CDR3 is TGTGCCAGCAGCTTGACATCCGCTAACTATGGCTACACCTTC. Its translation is CASSLTSANYGYTF.

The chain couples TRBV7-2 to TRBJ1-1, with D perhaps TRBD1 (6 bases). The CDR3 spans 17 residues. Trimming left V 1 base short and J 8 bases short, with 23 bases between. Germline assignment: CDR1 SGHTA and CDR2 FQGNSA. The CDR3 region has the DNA TGTGCCAGCAGCTTAGGGACTTGGCGACAGGTCAAAACCGAAGCTTTCTTT. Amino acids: CASSLGTWRQVKTEAFF.

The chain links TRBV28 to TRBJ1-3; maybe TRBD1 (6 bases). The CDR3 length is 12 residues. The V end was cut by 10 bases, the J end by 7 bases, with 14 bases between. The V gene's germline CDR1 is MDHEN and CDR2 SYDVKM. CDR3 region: CATVDSINTIYF. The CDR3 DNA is TGTGCCACCGTGGACAGCATCAACACCATATATTTT.

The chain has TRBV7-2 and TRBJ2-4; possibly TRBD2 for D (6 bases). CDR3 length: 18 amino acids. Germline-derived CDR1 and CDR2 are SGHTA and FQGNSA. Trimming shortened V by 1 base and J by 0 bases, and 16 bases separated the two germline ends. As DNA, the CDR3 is TGTGCCAGCAGCTTAGTGTATGGGGGGTTTGAAGCCAAAAACATTCAGTACTTC. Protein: CASSLVYGGFEAKNIQYF.

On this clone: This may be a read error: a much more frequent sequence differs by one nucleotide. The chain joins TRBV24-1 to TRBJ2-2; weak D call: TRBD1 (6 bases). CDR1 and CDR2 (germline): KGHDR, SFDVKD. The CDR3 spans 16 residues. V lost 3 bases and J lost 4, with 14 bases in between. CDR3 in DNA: TGTGCCACCAGTGATCGATCGGAGACAGGCACCGGGGAGCTGTTTTTT. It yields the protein CATSDRSETGTGELFF.

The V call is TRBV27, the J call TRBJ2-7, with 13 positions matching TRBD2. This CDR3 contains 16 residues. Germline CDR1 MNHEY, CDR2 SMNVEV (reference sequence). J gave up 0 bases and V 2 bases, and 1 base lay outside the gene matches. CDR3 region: CASSLRTSGSSYEQYF. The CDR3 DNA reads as TGTGCCAGCAGTTTAAGGACTAGCGGGAGCTCCTACGAGCAGTACTTC.

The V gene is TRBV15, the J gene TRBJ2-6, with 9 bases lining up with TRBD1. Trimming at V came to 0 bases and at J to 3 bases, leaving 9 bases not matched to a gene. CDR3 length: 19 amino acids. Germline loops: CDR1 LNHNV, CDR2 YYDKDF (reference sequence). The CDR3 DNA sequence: TGTGCCACCAGCAGAGAGAGGCCGGGACAGGGTTTTGGGGCCAACGTCCTGACTTTC. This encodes CATSRERPGQGFGANVLTF.